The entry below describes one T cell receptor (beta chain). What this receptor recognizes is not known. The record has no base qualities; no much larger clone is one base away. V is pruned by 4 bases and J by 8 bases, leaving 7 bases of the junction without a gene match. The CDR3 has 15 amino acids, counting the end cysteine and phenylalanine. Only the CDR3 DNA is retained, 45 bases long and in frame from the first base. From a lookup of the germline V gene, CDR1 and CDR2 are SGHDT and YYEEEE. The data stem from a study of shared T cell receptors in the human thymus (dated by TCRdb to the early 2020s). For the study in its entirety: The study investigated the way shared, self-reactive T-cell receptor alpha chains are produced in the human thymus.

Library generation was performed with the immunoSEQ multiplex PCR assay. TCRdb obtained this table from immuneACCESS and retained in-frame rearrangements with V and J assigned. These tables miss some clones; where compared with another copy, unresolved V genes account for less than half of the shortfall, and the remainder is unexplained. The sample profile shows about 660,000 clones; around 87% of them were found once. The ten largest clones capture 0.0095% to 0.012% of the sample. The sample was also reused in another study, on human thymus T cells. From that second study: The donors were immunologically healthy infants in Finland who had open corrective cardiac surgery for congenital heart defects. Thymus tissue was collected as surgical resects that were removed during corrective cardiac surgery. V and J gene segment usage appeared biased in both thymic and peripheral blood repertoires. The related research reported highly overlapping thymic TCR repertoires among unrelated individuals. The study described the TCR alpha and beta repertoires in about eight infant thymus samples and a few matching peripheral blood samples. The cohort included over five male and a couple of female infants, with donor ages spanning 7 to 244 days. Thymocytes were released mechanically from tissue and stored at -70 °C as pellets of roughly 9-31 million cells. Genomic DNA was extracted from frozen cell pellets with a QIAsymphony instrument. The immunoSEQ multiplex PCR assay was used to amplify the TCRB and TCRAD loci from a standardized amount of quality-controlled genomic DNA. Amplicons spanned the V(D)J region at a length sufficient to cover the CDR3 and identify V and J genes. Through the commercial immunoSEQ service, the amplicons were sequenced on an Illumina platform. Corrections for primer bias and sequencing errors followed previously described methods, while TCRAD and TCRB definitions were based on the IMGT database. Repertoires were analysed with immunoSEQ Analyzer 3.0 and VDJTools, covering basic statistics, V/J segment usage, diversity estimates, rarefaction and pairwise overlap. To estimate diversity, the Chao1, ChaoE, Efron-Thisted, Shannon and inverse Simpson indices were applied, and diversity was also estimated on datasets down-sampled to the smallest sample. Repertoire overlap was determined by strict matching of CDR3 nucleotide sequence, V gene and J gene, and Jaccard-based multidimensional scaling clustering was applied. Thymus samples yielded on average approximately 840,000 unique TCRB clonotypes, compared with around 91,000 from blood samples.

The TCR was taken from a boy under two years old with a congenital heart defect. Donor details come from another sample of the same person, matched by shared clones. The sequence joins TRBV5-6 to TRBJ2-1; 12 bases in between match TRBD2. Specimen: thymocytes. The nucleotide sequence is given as TGTGCCAGCAGCGAAACTAGCGGGAGGTATGATGAGCAGTTCTTC. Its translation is CASSETSGRYDEQFF.